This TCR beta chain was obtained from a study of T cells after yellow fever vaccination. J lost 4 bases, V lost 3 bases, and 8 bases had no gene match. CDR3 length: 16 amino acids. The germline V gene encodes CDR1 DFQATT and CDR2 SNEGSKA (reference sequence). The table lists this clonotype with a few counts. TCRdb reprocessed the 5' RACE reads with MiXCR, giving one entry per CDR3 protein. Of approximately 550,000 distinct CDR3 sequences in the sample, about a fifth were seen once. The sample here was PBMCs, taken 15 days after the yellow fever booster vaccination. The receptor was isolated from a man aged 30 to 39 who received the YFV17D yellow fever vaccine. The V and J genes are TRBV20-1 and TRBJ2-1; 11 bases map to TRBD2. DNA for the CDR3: TGCAGTGCTAGGCAACCTAGCGGGAGGAAATACAATGAGCAGTTCTTC. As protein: CSARQPSGRKYNEQFF.